This TCR beta chain was documented in a study of cytomegalovirus exposure and HLA in healthy donors. A note on this clone: Its specificity is not known.

Sequenced by immunoSEQ multiplex PCR; TCRdb stores in-frame clones only, minus some. The profile shows about 340,000 clones, roughly 85% of them singletons. The CDR3 consists of 15 residues. Germline V gene data show CDR1 as SGHVS and CDR2 as FQNEAQ. V lost 1 base, J lost 8 bases, and 14 bases lay in between. Findings and limits, study-wide: Overall, approximately 150 TCR beta chains were annotated as cytomegalovirus-associated.

This receptor was taken from a woman aged 18-29 years in good health and CMV-seronegative. The V gene is TRBV7-8, the J gene TRBJ2-2; possible D gene TRBD2, 6 bases. The sample comprised PBMCs. The CDR3 nucleotides read TGTGCCAGCAGCTTAGTTTCCGGCCTAGCGGGGGAGCTGTTTTTT. Translated, it gives CASSLVSGLAGELFF.